Given below is one TCR beta chain in context. All patients were mismatch repair deficient, assessed by either PCR or immunohistochemistry. This specimen belongs to a study of PD-1 blockade in mismatch repair-deficient tumors. V was clipped by 4 bases and J by 1 base, with 10 bases between them. CDR3 length: 14 residues. Germline V gives CDR1 SGHAT, CDR2 FQNNGV. Produced via immunoSEQ multiplex PCR; TCRdb's table is partial and in-frame only. In the table there are 50,000 or so clones, 77% of which are singletons. The clonotype was recovered from an adult with mismatch repair-deficient cancer. This rearrangement joins TRBV11-2 to TRBJ1-1; D may be TRBD1 (6 bases). The sequencing used PBMCs, collected before pembrolizumab treatment. The CDR3 DNA is TGTGCCAGCAGCTCACAGGGACCGAACACTGAAGCTTTCTTT. Protein product: CASSSQGPNTEAFF.